This entry features one TCR beta chain sequence. What antigen it recognizes has not been identified. No base quality values were provided; no much bigger clone lies one nucleotide off. This specimen belongs to a study of cytomegalovirus exposure and HLA in healthy donors (dated by TCRdb to about 2017). General notes on the study: The 500 to 800 repertoires of the first cohort and the 95 to 150 validation repertoires were produced on the same platform, according to a later analysis. The study aimed to test whether signatures of past pathogen exposure could be identified by cataloging public T cell receptors. To predict cytomegalovirus infection status, the study brought together high-throughput TCR immunosequencing, statistical association of individual TCRs with disease status, and machine learning. In addition to the first cohort of around 670 subjects, a separate validation cohort of 130 or so different subjects was used.

General conclusions and limits of the study: Of the cluster scores, 90% to 95% were above 0 in a later analysis, which found that TCRs clustered in the first cohort also tended to co-occur in the approximately 130 validation repertoires. In the study, about 150 TCR beta chains were listed as associated with cytomegalovirus. The classifier was reported to diagnose cytomegalovirus status with high specificity and sensitivity in both the original and validation cohorts. While some public TCRs were present in many individuals, most TCR sequences turned up only very rarely across donors. Three of the identified cytomegalovirus-associated TCR beta chains were confirmed in vitro to be specific for cytomegalovirus antigens. According to the authors, the approach could potentially be generalized to other disease states and immunological phenotypes. All 120 or so repertoires were used to score co-occurrence in the validation cohort in a later analysis, because that analysis had no HLA typing for the cohort.

Library prep was done by the immunoSEQ multiplex PCR assay. The original methods were these. To diagnose cytomegalovirus status from the catalog of TCR beta chain sequences, a statistical classification framework was built. Imported from immuneACCESS, the table was reduced by TCRdb to in-frame sequences with V and J called. These copies leave out some clones; in studies compared against another copy, an unresolved V gene accounts for under half, and the cause of the remainder is not known. The DNA was the basis for D and trimming; V, J and clone size are from that table. The sample table records 60,000 or so clones; 85% to 95% of these occur just once. Roughly 2.4% of the sample is taken by the ten largest. The trim is 7 bases for V and 7 bases for J, with a gap of 17 bases between the germline ends. Spanning cysteine to phenylalanine, the CDR3 consists of 13 amino acids. Here the CDR3 DNA is all that survives: 39 bases in frame from base 1. The germline V gene specifies SGHDT as CDR1 and YYEEEE as CDR2.

The donors belonged to the validation cohort of approximately 130 subjects, which was separate from the approximately 700-subject first cohort. The chain is encoded by TRBV5-6 joined to TRBJ1-2; a tentative D call is TRBD1 (6 bases match). The sample was PBMCs. This clonotype was sampled from a man in his late teens or twenties in good health and CMV-seronegative. For the CDR3, the sequence is CASFAPGASGYTF. The bases are TGTGCCAGCTTCGCCCCAGGGGCTAGTGGCTACACCTTC.